The clone carrying this T cell receptor beta chain showed up just a few times. These data come from a study of cytomegalovirus exposure and HLA in healthy donors. Both 60 Vbeta primers and 13 Jbeta primers went into the PCR. Profiled with immunoSEQ multiplex PCR; TCRdb holds only in-frame clones, not every one. The table shows nearly 200,000 clones, with 77% occurring only once. The CDR3 spans 12 residues. Germline V gene lookup returns CDR1 SEHNR and CDR2 FQNEAQ (reference sequence). The V segment lost 6 bases and the J segment 5 bases; nucleotides outside the gene matches: 1. The chain uses TRBV7-9 and TRBJ2-7; 10 bases line up with TRBD1. The sample taken for sequencing was PBMCs. The source of this sequence is a woman younger than 45 in good health and CMV-seropositive. CDR3 in DNA: TGTGCCAGCAGGACAGGGGGCAACGAGCAGTACTTC. It is translated as CASRTGGNEQYF.